This is a list of T cell receptor beta chains from one sample in a study of cytotoxic CD8 clonotypes in ibrutinib-treated CLL. Libraries were prepared by immunoSEQ multiplex PCR; TCRdb keeps only in-frame clonotypes and omits some of them. The data show almost 85,000 clones, 85% to 90% seen once. The sample was PBMCs, taken before ibrutinib treatment. These receptors all stem from a human donor with chronic lymphocytic leukemia. CDR3s include the opening cysteine and the closing phenylalanine or tryptophan. Fields, in order: V gene, J gene, CDR3 protein.

v_call: TRBV10-1; j_call: TRBJ1-2; cdr3_aa: CAIGIYGYTF
v_call: TRBV30; j_call: TRBJ1-2; cdr3_aa: CAWSVRLGLANYGYTF
v_call: TRBV7-2; j_call: TRBJ2-1; cdr3_aa: CASSQRDEQFF
v_call: TRBV4-1; j_call: TRBJ1-1; cdr3_aa: CASSQPDRGGRTEAFF
v_call: TRBV6-5; j_call: TRBJ2-3; cdr3_aa: CARRKGDTQYF
v_call: TRBV5-1; j_call: TRBJ1-2; cdr3_aa: CASSGVQGAYGYTF
v_call: TRBV9; j_call: TRBJ2-7; cdr3_aa: CASSVGPDNDYEQYF
v_call: TRBV4-1; j_call: TRBJ1-5; cdr3_aa: CASSHEDRGSSNQPQHF
v_call: TRBV15; j_call: TRBJ2-1; cdr3_aa: CATSTTDSHSYNEQFF
v_call: TRBV11-3; j_call: TRBJ2-1; cdr3_aa: CASSLPGTAVNEQFF
v_call: TRBV7-9; j_call: TRBJ2-5; cdr3_aa: CASSLEFPGATQYF
v_call: TRBV19; j_call: TRBJ2-5; cdr3_aa: CASSIKETQYF
v_call: TRBV7-2; j_call: TRBJ1-2; cdr3_aa: CASSLWDREGLGYGYTF
v_call: TRBV15; j_call: TRBJ1-3; cdr3_aa: CATSSDMGRGVPGNTIYF
v_call: TRBV2; j_call: TRBJ1-3; cdr3_aa: CASSEDRAPGNTIYF
v_call: TRBV10-3; j_call: TRBJ1-1; cdr3_aa: CAISERRSVTNTEAFF
v_call: TRBV18; j_call: TRBJ2-2; cdr3_aa: CASSLRESELFF
v_call: TRBV5-1; j_call: TRBJ2-5; cdr3_aa: CASSSTGTEGETQYF
v_call: TRBV28; j_call: TRBJ1-1; cdr3_aa: CASSYETYTEAFF
v_call: TRBV6-6; j_call: TRBJ2-3; cdr3_aa: CASSSSRTDTQYF
v_call: TRBV5-6; j_call: TRBJ2-5; cdr3_aa: CASSLVDREETQYF
v_call: TRBV5-1; j_call: TRBJ2-6; cdr3_aa: CASSSQGTGANVLTF
v_call: TRBV7-8; j_call: TRBJ1-5; cdr3_aa: CASSLSGGSNQPQHF
v_call: TRBV19; j_call: TRBJ2-7; cdr3_aa: CASSITPGWVEQYF
v_call: TRBV5-6; j_call: TRBJ2-7; cdr3_aa: CASSPGIPYEQYF
v_call: TRBV27; j_call: TRBJ2-2; cdr3_aa: CVSGWNTGELFF
v_call: TRBV27; j_call: TRBJ1-2; cdr3_aa: CASRKTGTGYGYTF
v_call: TRBV18; j_call: TRBJ2-7; cdr3_aa: CASSPPHGGSSGEQYF
v_call: TRBV6-1; j_call: TRBJ2-1; cdr3_aa: CASRDSSYNEQFF
v_call: TRBV9; j_call: TRBJ1-1; cdr3_aa: CASSVGRGSEAFF
v_call: TRBV11-2; j_call: TRBJ2-2; cdr3_aa: CASSLGRVAGELFF
v_call: TRBV6-5; j_call: TRBJ2-1; cdr3_aa: CASRQGQGSNEQFF
v_call: TRBV10-3; j_call: TRBJ2-7; cdr3_aa: CAISGGSHEQYF
v_call: TRBV6-5; j_call: TRBJ2-1; cdr3_aa: CASSYWTLAGVNEQFF
v_call: TRBV2; j_call: TRBJ1-2; cdr3_aa: CASCPGKYGYTF
v_call: TRBV11-2; j_call: TRBJ2-7; cdr3_aa: CASSTFPQSVAGGPYEQYF
v_call: TRBV4-2; j_call: TRBJ2-7; cdr3_aa: CASSQGSTAYEQYF
v_call: TRBV7-3; j_call: TRBJ2-3; cdr3_aa: CASSIGVRDGTDTQYF
v_call: TRBV5-1; j_call: TRBJ2-7; cdr3_aa: CASSLQTRQDRGHEQYF
v_call: TRBV19; j_call: TRBJ2-6; cdr3_aa: CASSRDRDRSGANVLTF
v_call: TRBV9; j_call: TRBJ1-2; cdr3_aa: CASSVDYGTIIYGYTF
v_call: TRBV18; j_call: TRBJ2-7; cdr3_aa: CASSRNSGRSTYEQYF
v_call: TRBV19; j_call: TRBJ1-4; cdr3_aa: CASTFDRGPEKLFF
v_call: TRBV27; j_call: TRBJ1-1; cdr3_aa: CASRLGTRNGEAFF